Below, 24 T cell receptor beta chains from the same sample are listed, as sequenced in a study of vaccination effects on CD4 cells after COVID-19. After roughly 10 days in culture, the CD4+ T cells were isolated. Their specific antigens are unknown. Libraries were prepared by immunoSEQ multiplex PCR; TCRdb keeps only in-frame clonotypes and omits some of them. The table lists about 46,000 clones, 60% to 80% of them singletons. Sequences were derived from CD4+ T cells from PBMCs cultured without peptide, sampled before COVID-19 vaccination. The receptor source for this set is a human donor who had a prior SARS-CoV-2 infection.

The table lists this clone with a count of one. The chain carries TRBV4-2 and TRBJ2-1, with D hard to call. Germline V lookup: CDR1 LGHNA, CDR2 YNFKEQ. V was shortened by 5 bases and J by 13 bases, with 18 bases between the two germline ends. The CDR3 has 13 amino acids. The CDR3 DNA is TGTGCCAGCAGCTTCCGACCCCCTGAGGCCCAGTTCTTC. Its protein product is CASSFRPPEAQFF.

The chain combines TRBV5-1 with TRBJ1-3; D unclear. Germline V gene lookup returns CDR1 SGHRS and CDR2 YFSETQ. This CDR3 has 12 residues. The germline V and J ends were trimmed by 0 bases and 4 bases, with 2 bases remaining between them. Written as DNA, the CDR3 is TGCGCCAGCAGCTTGGAAGGAAACACCATATATTTT. This gives the protein CASSLEGNTIYF.

The J gene is TRBJ1-2, the V gene TRBV28; D gene unclear. V lost 8 bases and J lost 1, with 8 bases in between. CDR3 length: 12 residues. The germline CDR1 and CDR2 sequences are MDHEN and SYDVKM. The DNA for the CDR3 is TGTGCCAGCGCAGATAGTAACTATGGCTACACCTTC. This encodes CASADSNYGYTF.

The genes are TRBV7-3 and TRBJ2-3, with 11 nucleotides matching TRBD2. Germline assignment: CDR1 SGHTA and CDR2 FQGTGA. The CDR3 length is 17 residues. V shed 0 bases and J 0 bases; nucleotides not matched to a gene: 2. Written as DNA, the CDR3 is TGTGCCAGCAGCTTAACGTCTAGCGGGGGGAGCACAGATACGCAGTATTTT. It yields the protein CASSLTSSGGSTDTQYF. The full variable domain, rest sourced from reference TRBV7-3 and TRBJ2-3, is GAGVSQTPSNKVTEKGKYVELRCDPISGHTALYWYRQSLGQGPEFLIYFQGTGAADDSGLPNDRFFAVRPEGSVSTLKIQRTERGDSAVYLCASSLTSSGGSTDTQYFGPGTRLTVL.

The chain couples TRBV14 to TRBJ2-7; D perhaps matches TRBD1 (6 bases). The CDR3 is 13 amino acids. V shed 4 bases and J shed 6 bases, with 13 bases lying between them. The germline CDR1 and CDR2 sequences are SGHDN and FVKESK. The CDR3 reads CASSRQGRSEQYF. DNA for the CDR3: TGTGCCAGCAGCCGCCAGGGGCGGAGCGAGCAGTACTTC.

This sequence joins TRBV20-1 and TRBJ1-4, with a weak D call TRBD1 (5 bases). This CDR3 has 14 amino acids. Germline V CDR1 and CDR2: DFQATT, SNEGSKA (reference sequence). Deletions cut 3 bases from V and 1 base from J, with 9 bases between. This CDR3 is CSASGTGTNEKLFF. The CDR3 bases are TGCAGTGCTAGTGGGACGGGAACTAATGAAAAACTGTTTTTT.

This clone was picked up a small number of times. The chain links TRBV5-4 to TRBJ2-7; 7 positions match TRBD1. V lost 4 bases and J lost 3; bases outside the gene matches: 7. The germline CDR1 and CDR2 sequences are SGHNT and YYREEE (reference sequence). CDR3 length equals 14 residues. This CDR3 reads CASSLRQGSYEQYF. DNA for the CDR3: TGTGCCAGCAGCCTCCGACAGGGTAGCTACGAGCAGTACTTC.

The chain recombines TRBV19 with TRBJ2-6, with D unresolved. Trimming stripped 6 bases from V and 4 bases from J, with 7 bases between. The length of the CDR3 is 13 residues. Germline CDR1 and CDR2: LNHDA and SQIVND (reference sequence). CDR3 sequence reads: CASRVGGANVLTF. The CDR3 DNA reads as TGTGCCAGTAGAGTCGGCGGGGCCAACGTCCTGACTTTC. Supplemented by reference TRBV19 and TRBJ2-6, the full variable domain reads DGGITQSPKYLFRKEGQNVTLSCEQNLNHDAMYWYRQDPGQGLRLIYYSQIVNDFQKGDIAEGYSVSREKKESFPLTVTSAQKNPTAFYLCASRVGGANVLTFGAGSRLTVL.

J is TRBJ1-6 and V is TRBV7-9; possible D gene TRBD1, 5 bases. V lost 7 bases to trimming and J lost 9 bases, with 16 bases between them. This CDR3 spans 14 amino acids. CDR1 and CDR2 (germline): SEHNR, FQNEAQ (reference sequence). The CDR3 spells CASTKWDPPSPLHF. In DNA form, the CDR3 reads TGTGCCAGCACCAAATGGGACCCCCCTTCACCCCTCCACTTT. Full variable domain (missing parts from reference TRBV7-9 and TRBJ1-6): DTGVSQNPRHKITKRGQNVTFRCDPISEHNRLYWYRQTLGQGPEFLTYFQNEAQLEKSRLLSDRFSAERPKGSFSTLEIQRTEQGDSAMYLCASTKWDPPSPLHFGNGTRLTVT.

This rearrangement joins TRBV18 to TRBJ2-6; 8 bases map to TRBD1. V lost 3 bases to trimming and J lost 4 bases; unmatched junction nucleotides: 8. The CDR3 length is 17 residues. Germline V gene lookup returns CDR1 KGHSH and CDR2 LQKENI. The CDR3 sequence is CASSPEWTGNGANVLTF. CDR3 DNA sequence: TGTGCCAGCTCACCGGAATGGACAGGGAACGGGGCCAACGTCCTGACTTTC.

The chain is built from TRBV7-2 and TRBJ2-5, with D tentatively TRBD1 or TRBD2 (5 bases each). The CDR3 extends over 13 amino acids. The V end was cut by 11 bases, the J end by 5 bases, with 18 bases between. CDR1 and CDR2 (germline): SGHTA, FQGNSA. The CDR3 bases are TGTGCCTGCCGCCGGGACCCCAGGGAGACCCAGTACTTC. It codes for CACRRDPRETQYF.

The chain has TRBV12-3 or TRBV12-4 and TRBJ1-1, with no clear D. The CDR3 extends over 13 amino acids. V lost 1 base and J lost 1, with 4 bases in between. CDR3 coding DNA: TGTGCCAGCAGTTTAGAACAGAACACTGAAGCTTTCTTT. Protein: CASSLEQNTEAFF.

The chain combines TRBV7-8 with TRBJ2-1; 10 nucleotides align to TRBD1. CDR3 length: 16 amino acids. Trimming removed 2 bases from V and 6 bases from J; junction bases left unmatched: 7. Germline V gene sequence: CDR1 SGHVS, CDR2 FQNEAQ. As DNA, the CDR3 is TGTGCCAGCAGCTTACCCCGGACAGGGGGGTTCAATGAGCAGTTCTTC. It translates to CASSLPRTGGFNEQFF.

The chain is built from TRBV29-1 and TRBJ1-1; D possibly corresponds to TRBD1 (5 bases). Trimming removed 4 bases at V and 4 bases at J, with 19 bases between. The CDR3 has 15 amino acids. From germline, CDR1 is SQVTM and CDR2 ANQGSEA. The CDR3 region is CSVVRDGYRGTEAFF. CDR3 coding DNA: TGCAGCGTTGTCCGGGACGGCTATCGGGGCACTGAAGCTTTCTTT.

The rearrangement joins TRBV2 to TRBJ1-1, with 8 bases identical to TRBD1. Losses at the gene ends were 4 bases for V and 4 bases for J; bases not matched to a gene: 5. Germline V lookup: CDR1 SNHLY, CDR2 FYNNEI. The CDR3 consists of 14 residues. CDR3 region: CASSADRGGTEAFF. In DNA, the CDR3 is TGTGCCAGCAGTGCAGACAGGGGTGGCACTGAAGCTTTCTTT.

There are a few counts of this clone. V usage is TRBV7-8 and J usage is TRBJ1-5; 9 bases are shared with TRBD1. The CDR3 sequence is 24 residues long. Germline trimming cut 5 bases from V and 0 bases from J; bases unmatched to any gene: 29. From germline, CDR1 is SGHVS and CDR2 FQNEAQ. The CDR3 here is CASSPGFYIRDRALETYSNQPQHF. For the CDR3, the DNA is TGTGCCAGCAGCCCGGGATTTTATATACGGGACAGGGCGCTTGAAACCTATAGCAATCAGCCCCAGCATTTT.

V and J are TRBV5-1 and TRBJ2-2, with 7 bases lining up with TRBD1. The germline gives CDR1 SGHRS, CDR2 YFSETQ. Trimming took 2 bases from V and 4 from J; bases not matched to a gene: 5. The CDR3 is 15 amino acids. CDR3 protein: CASSFDRESTGELFF. The CDR3 DNA sequence: TGCGCCAGCAGCTTTGACAGGGAGAGCACCGGGGAGCTGTTTTTT.

The gene calls are TRBV7-9 and TRBJ2-5; tentative D call: TRBD2 (6 bases). V lost 0 bases and J 1 base, leaving 6 bases between the germline ends. This CDR3 has 14 residues. CDR1 is SEHNR, CDR2 FQNEAQ, per germline (reference sequence). The CDR3, as DNA: TGTGCCAGCAGCTTAGCGGGGGGCCAAGAGACCCAGTACTTC. Amino acids: CASSLAGGQETQYF.

This chain links TRBV24-1 with TRBJ2-1; the D gene is possibly TRBD2 (6 bases). The CDR3 length is 15 residues. CDR1 KGHDR and CDR2 SFDVKD come from the germline V gene. V lost 2 bases and J 4 bases, leaving 11 bases between the germline ends. The CDR3 DNA sequence: TGTGCCACCAGTGATTCAAGACGGGGGTACAATGAGCAGTTCTTC. Translation: CATSDSRRGYNEQFF.

The V and J genes are TRBV3-1 (or the pseudogene TRBV3-2) and TRBJ2-5; 8 bases are a match to TRBD2. Germline CDR1 is LGHDT and CDR2 is YNNKEL (reference sequence). The V and J ends lost 4 bases and 5 bases, in that order; junction bases with no gene match: 6. This CDR3 comprises 14 residues. The CDR3 is CASSLAGTPETQYF. CDR3 nucleotide sequence: TGTGCCAGCAGCCTAGCGGGGACCCCGGAGACCCAGTACTTC.

The chain employs TRBV7-9 and TRBJ2-7; the D call may be TRBD1 or TRBD2 (6 bases each). The germline V gene encodes CDR1 SEHNR and CDR2 FQNEAQ (reference sequence). Trimming left V 5 bases short and J 4 bases short, with 21 bases between. This CDR3 has 16 residues. DNA of the CDR3: TGTGCCAGCAGCCTAAGTTTCGGGGGCTCGGGGTACGAGCAGTACTTC. Translating gives CASSLSFGGSGYEQYF.

By proportion, this clone is medium-sized. The CDR3 DNA follows: TGTGCCACCAATCCAGGAGTGAGCGGGAGGGGGCAGTTCTTC. This translates into CATNPGVSGRGQFF. The chain joins TRBV3-1 (or the pseudogene TRBV3-2) to TRBJ2-1; 10 nucleotides match TRBD2. The trim removed 10 bases at V and 12 bases at J, leaving 15 bases unmatched. This CDR3 has 14 residues. CDR1 and CDR2 (germline): LGHDT, YNNKEL (reference sequence).

The chain joins TRBV11-3 to TRBJ2-5; no reliable D call. This CDR3 is 17 amino acids long. CDR1 and CDR2 (germline): SGHNT, YENEEA. V gave up 1 base and J gave up 1 base, with 16 bases separating them. The CDR3 spells CASSLGSWGTIQETQYF. Written as DNA, the CDR3 is TGTGCCAGCAGCTTAGGGTCATGGGGTACAATCCAAGAGACCCAGTACTTC.

This clone was detected only a few times. V usage is TRBV18 and J usage is TRBJ2-7; TRBD2 matches at 14 bases. Germline trimming cut 3 bases from V and 7 bases from J; bases unmatched to any gene: 11. Germline CDR1 KGHSH, CDR2 LQKENI. The CDR3 is 17 amino acids. CDR3 in amino acids: CASSPGTSGSVPYEQYF. The CDR3 bases are TGTGCCAGCTCACCCGGGACTAGCGGGAGTGTTCCTTATGAGCAGTACTTC. The full variable domain, with the rest looked up from reference TRBV18 and TRBJ2-7, is NAGVMQNPRHLVRRRGQEARLRCSPMKGHSHVYWYRQLPEEGLKFMVYLQKENIIDESGMPKERFSAEFPKEGPSILRIQQVVRGDSAAYFCASSPGTSGSVPYEQYFGPGTRLTVT.